This TCR beta chain was sequenced in a study of blood T cells in healthy people across ages. Study results and limitations: Underestimates were what the diversity estimates from one million T cells were considered to be.

A second PCR, run for about 7 to 12 cycles, used a sample-barcoded 5' primer plus a J-beta primer mix. One entry per CDR3 protein, called by TCRdb with MiXCR from the 5' RACE reads. The sample has over a million distinct CDR3 sequences, approximately 59% seen once. Peripheral blood, around 9.4 milliliters per donor, was collected. The length of the CDR3 is 12 residues. Germline V gene sequence: CDR1 MGHRA, CDR2 YSYEKL. V gave up 3 bases and J gave up 5 bases, with 7 bases separating them. This clonotype was seen a handful of times. The antigen remains undetermined. The receptor comes from a man aged 18 to 35 in good health. The material sequenced was blood. The chain recombines TRBV4-1 with TRBJ2-5; D gene unclear. CDR3 nucleotide sequence: TGCGCCAGCAGCCATATCAGCGAGACCCAGTACTTC. It codes for CASSHISETQYF.